This TCR beta chain is from a study of blood T cell repertoires in COVID-19 (dated by TCRdb to the early 2020s). About the full investigation: Samples covering the acute and convalescent phases of COVID-19 were provided by collaborators in the United States, Italy and Spain. The prospective study material was composed of cDNA or gDNA derived from T cells, B-cell-depleted T cells, or PBMCs. Subjects who had been exposed to COVID-19, were actively infected with it, or had recovered from it provided the deeply sampled blood TCRbeta repertoires that made up the dataset. The repertoires were released in a freely available public database intended as a resource for research on the immune response to SARS-CoV-2. Samples were obtained from the ongoing ImmuneRACE study (first 160 participants) and from 950 to 1,500 subjects provided by 6 global collaborators. A de-identified subject ID, COVID-19 status, age in years and sex were almost always included in the sample metadata. Where available, HLA class I and class II types were obtained from metadata supplied by the sample provider rather than from assay-based typing. Summary of the overall study and its limitations: Clinical and demographic metadata were provided uncurated, with the amount varying by source and participant.

As to this clone: The target of this receptor is not known. No much larger clone is present one base from it, and per-base qualities are unavailable.

Whole blood was collected in K2EDTA tubes by collaborating institutions according to the institutions' own protocols. For TCRbeta analysis, collaborator samples were shipped as frozen whole blood, as isolated PBMCs, or as DNA extracted from either sample type. The immunoSEQ Assay, a bias-controlled multiplex PCR, was used to amplify TCRbeta CDR3 regions from genomic DNA. The study's own analysis went as follows. Nucleated cell counts per sample were estimated from amplification of reference gene primers within the assay. To quantify the absolute abundance of each unique TCRbeta CDR3 rearrangement, sequence reads were collapsed and filtered. For each sample, productive Simpson clonality was calculated as the square root of Simpson's diversity index over productive rearrangements. TCRdb retrieved this table from immuneACCESS and kept in-frame rearrangements only. Not all clones are present; in checked studies, unresolved V genes account for under half, and no reason is known for the remainder. V and J calls and clone size are as listed in that table; D and trimming were resolved from the DNA. Here the sample has more than 85,000 clones; more than 90% occur a single time. The ten most abundant clones make up 4.2% of the sample.

The clonotype was recovered from a man aged 18 to 29 with acute or convalescent COVID-19. The sequencing sample was made of peripheral blood.

The DNA sequence is given as TGTGCCAGCAGTGGTTCAGGCCAATCGGACACCGGGGAGCTGTTTTTT. Its protein is CASSGSGQSDTGELFF. The rearrangement combines TRBV6-1 with TRBJ2-2; no confident D gene assignment can be made. Counted from cysteine to phenylalanine, this CDR3 has 16 amino acids. Only the CDR3 DNA stays, 48 bases, in frame from base 1. V and J lose 4 bases and 3 bases, and a span of 15 bases separates them. Via the germline V gene, CDR1 is MNHNS and CDR2 SASEGT.